A single sample is the source of the 20 T cell receptor beta chains below, sequenced in a study of cytomegalovirus exposure and HLA in healthy donors. The data were produced by immunoSEQ multiplex PCR, yet TCRdb's version contains in-frame clones alone and is incomplete. The sample records approximately 150,000 clones, roughly 89% being singletons. Sequencing was done on a sample of PBMCs. These receptors came from a woman aged 30 to 39 in good health and CMV-seronegative.

The chain combines TRBV6-1 with TRBJ1-1; no clear D. The germline V gene encodes CDR1 MNHNS and CDR2 SASEGT. The V and J ends lost 5 bases and 2 bases respectively, with 6 bases between them. There are 12 residues in the CDR3. The CDR3 loop reads CASSLFNTEAFF. CDR3 DNA: TGTGCCAGCAGTCTTTTTAACACTGAAGCTTTCTTT.

The chain is built from TRBV7-2 and TRBJ2-3; TRBD2 aligns across 11 bases. The V segment lost 6 bases and the J segment 1 base; nucleotides outside the gene matches: 9. Germline V gene lookup returns CDR1 SGHTA and CDR2 FQGNSA. This CDR3 is 17 amino acids long. CDR3 in amino acids: CASRSNLAGGRTDTQYF. The CDR3 DNA sequence: TGTGCCAGCAGATCCAATTTAGCGGGGGGGCGCACAGATACGCAGTATTTT.

The genes are TRBV2 and TRBJ2-5; 10 bases align to TRBD2. CDR3 length equals 15 residues. Trimming cost V 6 bases and J 5 bases; bases outside gene matches: 9. Germline V gene data show CDR1 as SNHLY and CDR2 as FYNNEI. For the CDR3, the DNA is TGTGCCAGCAGGGTAGCGGGGGGTTTTGATGAGACCCAGTACTTC. It is translated as CASRVAGGFDETQYF. Full variable domain (outside the CDR3, taken from reference TRBV2 and TRBJ2-5): EPEVTQTPSHQVTQMGQEVILRCVPISNHLYFYWYRQILGQKVEFLVSFYNNEISEKSEIFDDQFSVERPDGSNFTLKIRSTKLEDSAMYFCASRVAGGFDETQYFGPGTRLLVL.

The rearrangement joins TRBV10-2 to TRBJ2-3; 7 bases map to TRBD2. The CDR3 has 15 residues. Germline CDR1 is WSHSY and CDR2 is SAAADI. The trim removed 6 bases at V and 0 bases at J, leaving 6 bases unmatched. CDR3 region: CASRLAGPSTDTQYF. DNA of the CDR3: TGCGCCAGCAGGTTAGCGGGCCCCAGCACAGATACGCAGTATTTT.

This sequence joins TRBV2 and TRBJ2-3; D is ambiguous. V was pared by 7 bases and J by 10 bases, with 12 bases between. The CDR3 is 11 residues long. CDR1 is SNHLY and CDR2 is FYNNEI in the germline V gene. CDR3 region: CASNRASPQYF. The CDR3 DNA reads as TGTGCCAGCAACAGAGCCTCGCCGCAGTATTTT.

The chain uses TRBV7-2 and TRBJ1-1, with D perhaps matching TRBD1 (5 bases). Germline V gene data show CDR1 as SGHTA and CDR2 as FQGNSA. The V end lost 7 bases, the J end lost 0 bases, and 12 bases lay between the germline ends. The CDR3 contains 14 residues. CDR3 coding DNA: TGTGCCAGCACCTCAGACAGAGTGAACACTGAAGCTTTCTTT. It translates to CASTSDRVNTEAFF.

The chain joins TRBV5-4 to TRBJ1-1, with TRBD1 as a possible D gene (5 bases). Germline-derived CDR1 and CDR2 are SGHNT and YYREEE (reference sequence). CDR3 length: 15 residues. V was cut by 0 bases and J by 1 base, with 10 bases left in between. The CDR3 DNA reads TGTGCCAGCAGCTTGGGAGCAACAGGGAACACTGAAGCTTTCTTT. As protein: CASSLGATGNTEAFF.

This chain links TRBV19 with TRBJ1-1; D uncertain. CDR1 LNHDA and CDR2 SQIVND come from the germline V gene (reference sequence). CDR3 length: 14 amino acids. The V end lost 5 bases, the J end lost 2 bases, and 12 bases lay between the germline ends. The CDR3 DNA reads TGTGCCAGTAGTTCGCGGGGATTTAACACTGAAGCTTTCTTT. This translates into CASSSRGFNTEAFF. Full variable domain (remainder filled in from reference TRBV19 and TRBJ1-1): DGGITQSPKYLFRKEGQNVTLSCEQNLNHDAMYWYRQDPGQGLRLIYYSQIVNDFQKGDIAEGYSVSREKKESFPLTVTSAQKNPTAFYLCASSSRGFNTEAFFGQGTRLTVV.

The V gene is TRBV6-1, the J gene TRBJ2-1, with D perhaps matching TRBD2 (7 bases). V lost 10 bases and J lost 7, with 20 bases in between. Germline V gene sequence: CDR1 MNHNS, CDR2 SASEGT. The CDR3 spans 14 residues. The CDR3 DNA follows: TGTGCCACCCAATGGGGGGGGGCTAGGAATGAGCAGTTCTTC. It codes for CATQWGGARNEQFF.

The chain couples TRBV7-9 to TRBJ1-1; the D gene is possibly TRBD1 (6 bases). This CDR3 spans 14 amino acids. The V gene lost 5 bases and the J gene lost 7 bases, with 17 bases spanning the gap. Germline values: CDR1 SEHNR, CDR2 FQNEAQ (reference sequence). The CDR3 protein is CASSLRQGNYEAFF. DNA for the CDR3: TGTGCCAGCAGCCTCCGTCAGGGGAATTATGAAGCTTTCTTT.

V is TRBV6-5 and J is TRBJ2-3, with D tentatively TRBD2 (5 bases). The V end lost 5 bases, the J end lost 2 bases, and 11 bases lay between the germline ends. The CDR3 sequence is 14 residues long. Germline loops: CDR1 MNHEY, CDR2 SVGAGI. The CDR3 sequence is CASSPAGTTDTQYF. The CDR3 coding sequence is TGTGCCAGCAGTCCTGCGGGCACCACAGATACGCAGTATTTT.

V usage is TRBV7-8 and J usage is TRBJ1-5, with a possible D match to TRBD1 (5 bases). The CDR3 is made up of 15 amino acids. V lost 2 bases to trimming and J lost 2 bases, with 10 bases between them. Germline V gives CDR1 SGHVS, CDR2 FQNEAQ. In DNA, the CDR3 is TGTGCCAGCAGCTTATTGCAGGGTGGCAATCAGCCCCAGCATTTT. Translated, it gives CASSLLQGGNQPQHF.

The rearrangement joins TRBV6-1 to TRBJ2-6; D call uncertain. CDR1 is MNHNS, CDR2 SASEGT, per germline. Trimming cost V 11 bases and J 0 bases, with 8 bases left between them. CDR3 size: 13 residues. CDR3 amino acids: CAAAGSGANVLTF. The CDR3 bases are TGTGCCGCAGCAGGCTCTGGGGCCAACGTCCTGACTTTC.

The chain carries TRBV2 and TRBJ1-2; tentatively, D is TRBD1 (5 bases). Per germline, CDR1 SNHLY and CDR2 FYNNEI. The CDR3 has 14 amino acids. V dropped 11 bases and J dropped 5 bases, with 21 bases sitting between them. CDR3 amino acids: CALWYGEGIYGYTF. CDR3 coding DNA: TGTGCCCTGTGGTACGGGGAGGGGATTTATGGCTACACCTTC.

V is TRBV7-9 and J is TRBJ1-4, with TRBD1 matching 10 bases. Germline V CDR1 and CDR2: SEHNR, FQNEAQ (reference sequence). Losses at the gene ends were 5 bases for V and 7 bases for J; bases not matched to a gene: 7. The CDR3 is 15 amino acids. CDR3 sequence: CASSDHRDRGEKLFF. For the CDR3, the DNA is TGTGCCAGCAGCGACCACCGGGACAGGGGTGAAAAACTGTTTTTT.

As to this clone: The junction departs from the called germline gene at one end, perhaps through a read error. The chain links TRBV6-1 to TRBJ2-1, with D hard to call. The CDR3 loop spans 15 amino acids. Germline V gene lookup returns CDR1 MNHNS and CDR2 SASEGT. The CDR3 is CASSEDWSSYNEQFF. CDR3 DNA sequence: TGTGCCAGCAGCGAAGACTGGAGCTCCTACAATGAGCAGTTCTTC.

The V call is TRBV2, the J call TRBJ1-3; D may be TRBD1 (6 bases). From germline, CDR1 is SNHLY and CDR2 FYNNEI. The CDR3 covers 15 residues. The V and J ends lost 5 bases and 2 bases respectively, with 13 bases between them. The CDR3 nucleotides are TGTGCCAGCAGTCCTACCGGGACAACTGGAAACACCATATATTTT. It is translated as CASSPTGTTGNTIYF.

The genes are TRBV5-8 and TRBJ1-4; 8 positions match TRBD1. Trimming cost V 3 bases and J 6 bases; bases outside gene matches: 13. This CDR3 has 17 amino acids. CDR1 is SGHTS, CDR2 YDEGEE, per germline. The CDR3 DNA follows: TGTGCCAGCAGCTCCGGACAGGGCGTACCGGGGGATGAAAAACTGTTTTTT. Its protein product is CASSSGQGVPGDEKLFF.

The V gene is TRBV4-1, the J gene TRBJ2-5; TRBD1 agrees at 10 bases. With 3 bases clipped from V and 5 bases from J, the junction kept 12 bases outside the gene matches. In germline, CDR1 is MGHRA, CDR2 YSYEKL. CDR3 length equals 17 residues. The CDR3 sequence: CASSQNPGQGLRETQYF. As DNA, the CDR3 is TGCGCCAGCAGCCAGAACCCGGGACAGGGGCTCCGGGAGACCCAGTACTTC.

This sequence joins TRBV10-3 and TRBJ2-2; TRBD2 agrees at 11 bases. The CDR3 extends over 20 amino acids. Unmatched junction bases numbered 19, after V lost 4 bases and J lost 6 bases. The V gene's germline CDR1 is ENHRY and CDR2 SYGVKD. As DNA, the CDR3 is TGTGCCATCAGTGGAACGTTGAAGGAGCCTAGCGGGGGGATGGCCGGGGAGCTGTTTTTT. It translates to CAISGTLKEPSGGMAGELFF.